This TCR beta chain was recorded in a study of shared clonotypes between healthy human individuals. For the study at large: The donors, two women and a few men, were aged 18 to 49.

Germline CDR1 DFQATT, CDR2 SNEGSKA (reference sequence). CDR3 length: 11 amino acids. The V end lost 2 bases, the J end lost 6 bases, and 5 bases lay between the germline ends. The CD4+ fraction was divided into a CD45RA+ naive subset and a CD45RA-negative memory subset. Libraries were prepared by immunoSEQ multiplex PCR; TCRdb keeps only in-frame clonotypes and omits some of them. The repertoire holds under 2,500,000 clones, nearly 97% seen once, with around 0.13% in the top ten. The V and J genes are TRBV20-1 and TRBJ2-1; D not certain. Sequencing was performed on naive CD4+ T cells sorted from blood. Subset given: CD45RA+ positively selected. This receptor was taken from a man aged 18 to 30 in good health. CDR3: CSARKGNEQFF. CDR3 coding DNA: TGCAGTGCTAGAAAGGGCAATGAGCAGTTCTTC.